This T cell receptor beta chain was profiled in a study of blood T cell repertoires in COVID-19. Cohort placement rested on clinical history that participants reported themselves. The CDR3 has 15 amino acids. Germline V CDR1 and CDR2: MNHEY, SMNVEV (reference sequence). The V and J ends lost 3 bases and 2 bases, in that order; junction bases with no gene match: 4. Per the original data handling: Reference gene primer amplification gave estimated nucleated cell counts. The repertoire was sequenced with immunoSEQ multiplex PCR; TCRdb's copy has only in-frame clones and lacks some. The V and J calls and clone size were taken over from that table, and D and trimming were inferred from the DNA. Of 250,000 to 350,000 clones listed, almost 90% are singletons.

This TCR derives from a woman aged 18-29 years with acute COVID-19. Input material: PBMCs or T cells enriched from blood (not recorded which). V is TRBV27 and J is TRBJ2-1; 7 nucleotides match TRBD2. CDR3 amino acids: CASSFSSGPYNEQFF. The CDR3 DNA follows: TGTGCCAGCAGTTTCTCTAGCGGACCCTACAATGAGCAGTTCTTC.